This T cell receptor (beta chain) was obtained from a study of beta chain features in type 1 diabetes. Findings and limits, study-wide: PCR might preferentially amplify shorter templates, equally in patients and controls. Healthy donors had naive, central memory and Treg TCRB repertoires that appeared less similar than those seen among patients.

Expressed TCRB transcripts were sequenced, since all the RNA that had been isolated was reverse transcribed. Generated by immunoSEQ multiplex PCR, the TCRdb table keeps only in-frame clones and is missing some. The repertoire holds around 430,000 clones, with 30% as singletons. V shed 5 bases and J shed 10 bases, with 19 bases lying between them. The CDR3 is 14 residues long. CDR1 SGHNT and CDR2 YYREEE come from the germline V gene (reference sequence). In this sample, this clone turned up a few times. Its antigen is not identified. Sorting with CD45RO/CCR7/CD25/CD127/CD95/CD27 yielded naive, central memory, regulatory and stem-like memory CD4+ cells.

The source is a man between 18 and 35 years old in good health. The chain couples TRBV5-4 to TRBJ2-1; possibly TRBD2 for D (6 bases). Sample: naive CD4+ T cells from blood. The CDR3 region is CASSYSGTRIEQFF. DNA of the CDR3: TGTGCCAGCAGTTATTCCGGGACTCGTATAGAGCAGTTCTTC.